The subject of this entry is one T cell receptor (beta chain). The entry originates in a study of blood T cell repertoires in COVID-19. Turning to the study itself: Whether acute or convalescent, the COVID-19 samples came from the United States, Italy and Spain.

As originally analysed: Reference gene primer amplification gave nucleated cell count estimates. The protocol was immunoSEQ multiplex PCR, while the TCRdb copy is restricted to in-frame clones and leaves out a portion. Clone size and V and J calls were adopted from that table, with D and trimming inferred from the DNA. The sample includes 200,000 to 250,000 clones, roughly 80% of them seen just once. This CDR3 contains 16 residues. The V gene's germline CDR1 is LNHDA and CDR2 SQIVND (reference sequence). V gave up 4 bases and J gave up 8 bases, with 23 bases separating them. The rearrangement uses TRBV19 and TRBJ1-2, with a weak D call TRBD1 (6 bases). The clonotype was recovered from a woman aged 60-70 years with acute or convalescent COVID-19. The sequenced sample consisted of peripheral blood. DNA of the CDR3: TGTGCCAGTAGTACCTCCGGGACAAGTGCCTTCGAAGGCTACACCTTC. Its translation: CASSTSGTSAFEGYTF. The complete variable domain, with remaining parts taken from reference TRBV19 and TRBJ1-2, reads DGGITQSPKYLFRKEGQNVTLSCEQNLNHDAMYWYRQDPGQGLRLIYYSQIVNDFQKGDIAEGYSVSREKKESFPLTVTSAQKNPTAFYLCASSTSGTSAFEGYTFGSGTRLTVV.